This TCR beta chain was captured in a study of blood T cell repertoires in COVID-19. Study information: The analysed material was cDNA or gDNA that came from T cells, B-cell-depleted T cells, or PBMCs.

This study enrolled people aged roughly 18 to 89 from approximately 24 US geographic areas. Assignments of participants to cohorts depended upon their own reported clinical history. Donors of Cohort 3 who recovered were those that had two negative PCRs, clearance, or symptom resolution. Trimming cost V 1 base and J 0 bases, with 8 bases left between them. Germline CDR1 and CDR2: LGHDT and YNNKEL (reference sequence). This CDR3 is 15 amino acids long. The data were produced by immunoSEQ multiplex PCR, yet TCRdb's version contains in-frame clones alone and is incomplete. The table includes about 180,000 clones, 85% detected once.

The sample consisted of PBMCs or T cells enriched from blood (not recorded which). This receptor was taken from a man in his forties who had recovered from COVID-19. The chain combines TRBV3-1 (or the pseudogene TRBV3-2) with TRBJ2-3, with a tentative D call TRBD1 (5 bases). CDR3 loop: CASSQGQFSTDTQYF. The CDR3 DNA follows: TGTGCCAGCAGCCAAGGACAGTTTAGCACAGATACGCAGTATTTT.